The clone carrying this T cell receptor (beta chain) was counted many times. Its antigen remains unidentified. This sample was included in a study of human T cells and chemical hapten exposure. Study results and caveats: With patch test score, the counts of PT1 expanded TCRs showed a positive correlation.

The library gave individual cDNA molecules unique molecular identifiers. MiXCR was run by TCRdb on the RACE reads, yielding one entry per CDR3 protein. Of 300,000 to 450,000 distinct CDR3 sequences in the sample, 5% to 6.5% are singletons; the top ten hold 2% to 3%. Time point meaning: pre-sensitization, week 0. The sample's treatment: therapeutic diphenylcyclopropenone sensitization with weekly scalp DPC. Samples of blood were obtained prior to the application of each patch test. The sequence was collected from a woman between 45 and 60 years old with alopecia areata. Some clones in this sample may be carry-over from other donors' samples. Sequenced here: whole blood, sampled in connection with sensitization to the hapten diphenylcyclopropenone (DPC).

CDR3: CASSTRTGGSYNEQFF. The CDR3 region has the DNA TGTGCCAGCAGTACCCGGACAGGGGGCTCCTACAATGAGCAGTTCTTC. This chain links TRBV12-3 or TRBV12-4 with TRBJ2-1; 10 bases are shared with TRBD1. The CDR3 contains 16 residues. The J segment lost 0 bases and the V segment lost 5 bases, leaving 4 bases of the junction unmatched.